The rows below give T cell receptor beta chains drawn from one sample of a study of blood T cell repertoires in COVID-19. Repertoires were generated with immunoSEQ multiplex PCR, while TCRdb's copy carries only in-frame clones and drops some. This sample has fewer than 350,000 clones, with 85% found just once. Sequenced input: PBMCs or T cells enriched from blood (not recorded which). These receptors were obtained from a woman between 45 and 60 years old who had recovered from COVID-19. Both conserved end residues are part of each CDR3. Only some rows state a clone size, as once, few, many or a class for expanded clones.

v_gene,abundance,j_gene,CDR3aa
TRBV4-3,NA,TRBJ2-6,CASSQDSGAGANVLTF
TRBV29-1,NA,TRBJ1-1,CSVVRGTYEAFF
TRBV10-1,NA,TRBJ1-5,CASSEYRDDQPQHF
TRBV6-1,NA,TRBJ1-2,CASSEAVLGQGAGYTF
TRBV6-7,few,TRBJ2-3,CASTALGTSGPGVADTQYF
TRBV5-1,NA,TRBJ1-3,CASSLTGGRGNTIYF
TRBV2,NA,TRBJ2-1,CASTLTGHNEQFF
TRBV5-4,NA,TRBJ2-3,CASSLPGFGFDTQYF
TRBV12-5,NA,TRBJ1-5,CASGLQGRSNQPQHF
TRBV18,NA,TRBJ1-3,CASSPRTGSGNTIYF